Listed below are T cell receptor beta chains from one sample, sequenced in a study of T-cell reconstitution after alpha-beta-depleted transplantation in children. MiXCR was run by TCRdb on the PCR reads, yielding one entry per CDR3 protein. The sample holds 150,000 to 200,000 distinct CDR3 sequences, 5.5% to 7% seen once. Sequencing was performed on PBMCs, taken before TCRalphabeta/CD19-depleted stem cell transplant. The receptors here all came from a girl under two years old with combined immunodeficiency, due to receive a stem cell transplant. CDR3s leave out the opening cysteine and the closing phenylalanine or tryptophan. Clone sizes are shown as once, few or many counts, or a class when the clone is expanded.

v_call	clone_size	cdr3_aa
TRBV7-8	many	ASSLAGTGDRNTIY
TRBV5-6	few	ASSLVTPDPYNREQY
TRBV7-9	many	ASSPPTGRFYEQY
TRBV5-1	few	ASFLGVRTDTQY
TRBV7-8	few	ASSLDEVRGISQETQY
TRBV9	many	ASSGWDGQETQY
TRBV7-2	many	ASSLWVTGELF
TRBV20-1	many	SARETPRNTGELF
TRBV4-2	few	ASSQVSSGRHYEQY
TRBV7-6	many	ASSPPGLAYNEQF
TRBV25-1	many	ASNSDFPRNEQF